The 19 T cell receptor beta chains given below trace back to one sample, sequenced in a study of shared clonotypes between healthy human individuals (dated by TCRdb to between 2020 and 2021). Libraries were made using the immunoSEQ multiplex PCR assay. TCRdb mirrors the immuneACCESS table, restricted to in-frame sequences. Some clones are absent from its copies; in checked studies, under half trace to an unresolved V gene, and the reason for the others is unknown. The sample includes millions of clones, with 90% to 95% observed a single time. 0.39% of the sample is in the top ten clones. Sequencing was done on a sample of naive CD4+ T cells from PBMCs. The cell subset or site label corresponds to: CD45RA+ positively selected. The source is a man aged 18 to 30 in good health. Some clones in this sample may be carry-over from other donors' samples.

V and J are TRBV6-5 and TRBJ2-2, with D perhaps matching TRBD2 (5 bases). V dropped 4 bases and J dropped 7 bases, with 13 bases sitting between them. The CDR3 extends over 14 amino acids. Germline CDR1 is MNHEY and CDR2 is SVGAGI. The CDR3 DNA is TGTGCCAGCAGTTTGGGTGGTGGAGGCGGGGAGCTGTTTTTT. Residues: CASSLGGGGGELFF.

This clone was observed once. The chain is built from TRBV5-1 and TRBJ2-5; D ambiguous. Trimming left V 0 bases short and J 0 bases short, with 9 bases between. CDR1 is SGHRS, CDR2 YFSETQ, per germline. The CDR3 has 15 residues. The DNA of the CDR3 is TGCGCCAGCAGCTTGGGCCCAGTCGACCAAGAGACCCAGTACTTC. This gives the protein CASSLGPVDQETQYF.

The chain recombines TRBV27 with TRBJ2-3, with 10 bases lining up with TRBD2. V lost 1 base and J lost 5; bases outside the gene matches: 12. This CDR3 spans 18 amino acids. CDR1 and CDR2 (germline): MNHEY, SMNVEV (reference sequence). The DNA of the CDR3 is TGTGCCAGCAGTTTATTCGGGGGACTAGCGTTAAGGGGAGATACGCAGTATTTT. This encodes CASSLFGGLALRGDTQYF.

The CDR3 loop is CASSLRVSETDTQYF. The CDR3 DNA is TGTGCCAGCAGTTTAAGGGTTAGCGAGACAGATACGCAGTATTTT. The rearrangement uses TRBV28 and TRBJ2-3; tentatively, D is TRBD2 (5 bases). This CDR3 has 15 amino acids. Germline CDR1 is MDHEN and CDR2 is SYDVKM. V gave up 2 bases and J gave up 3 bases, with 12 bases separating them.

This sequence joins TRBV25-1 and TRBJ1-4; weak D call: TRBD1 (6 bases). The V and J ends lost 7 bases and 7 bases respectively, with 13 bases between them. CDR1 and CDR2 (germline): MGHDK, SYGVNS. The CDR3 runs to 13 residues. The CDR3 protein is CASKRGGGEKLFF. CDR3 in DNA: TGTGCCAGCAAGAGGGGGGGAGGTGAAAAACTGTTTTTT.

CDR3 nucleotide sequence: TGTGCCAGCAGCCCACAGGTGGGGGGGAATGAGCAGTTCTTC. Translated: CASSPQVGGNEQFF. The chain is built from TRBV7-8 and TRBJ2-1, with TRBD2 matching 7 bases. Germline CDR1 is SGHVS and CDR2 is FQNEAQ. The CDR3 is made up of 14 amino acids. The J segment lost 7 bases and the V segment lost 5 bases, leaving 8 bases of the junction unmatched.

This clone came up once. Other nucleotide sequences in the sample specify the same CDR3. The chain links TRBV5-4 to TRBJ1-2; D is possibly TRBD1 (5 bases). Trimming left V 0 bases short and J 4 bases short, with 10 bases between. The CDR3 length is 14 residues. Germline V gene data show CDR1 as SGHNT and CDR2 as YYREEE (reference sequence). In nucleotides, the CDR3 is TGTGCCAGCAGCTTGGGGCAGGGCGGCTATGGCTACACCTTC. Translated, it gives CASSLGQGGYGYTF. The full variable domain, its missing parts supplied by reference TRBV5-4 and TRBJ1-2, is ETGVTQSPTHLIKTRGQQVTLRCSSQSGHNTVSWYQQALGQGPQFIFQYYREEENGRGNFPPRFSGLQFPNYSSELNVNALELDDSALYLCASSLGQGGYGYTFGSGTRLTVV.

The chain has TRBV11-2 and TRBJ2-6, with TRBD2 as a possible D gene (6 bases). The CDR3 spans 17 residues. Trimming cost V 4 bases and J 0 bases, with 13 bases left between them. Germline V gives CDR1 SGHAT, CDR2 FQNNGV. CDR3: CASSYRTNRSGANVLTF. CDR3 coding DNA: TGTGCCAGCAGCTACAGGACTAACCGCTCTGGGGCCAACGTCCTGACTTTC. The entire variable domain, with the rest obtained from reference TRBV11-2 and TRBJ2-6, is as follows: EAGVAQSPRYKIIEKRQSVAFWCNPISGHATLYWYQQILGQGPKLLIQFQNNGVVDDSQLPKDRFSAERLKGVDSTLKIQPAKLEDSAVYLCASSYRTNRSGANVLTFGAGSRLTVL.

The V and J genes are TRBV10-1 and TRBJ2-2; 7 bases agree with TRBD2. V lost 8 bases and J lost 3; bases outside the gene matches: 9. The CDR3 extends over 15 amino acids. Germline V gene sequence: CDR1 WNHNN, CDR2 SYGVQD (reference sequence). The CDR3, as DNA: TGCGCCAGCGGAGCGGGATGGCGGGACACCGGGGAGCTGTTTTTT. Translating gives CASGAGWRDTGELFF.

This clone was seen a single time. Other DNA sequences in this sample translate to the same CDR3. This rearrangement joins TRBV7-3 to TRBJ2-3, with TRBD2 matching over 12 bases. Germline V gene data show CDR1 as SGHTA and CDR2 as FQGTGA. V was clipped by 5 bases and J by 4 bases; unmatched bases: 7. This CDR3 is 16 amino acids long. The CDR3 reads CASSPGLAGGSDTQYF. The CDR3 nucleotides are TGTGCCAGCAGCCCGGGGCTAGCGGGAGGGTCAGATACGCAGTATTTT. Complete variable domain (other parts from reference TRBV7-3 and TRBJ2-3): GAGVSQTPSNKVTEKGKYVELRCDPISGHTALYWYRQSLGQGPEFLIYFQGTGAADDSGLPNDRFFAVRPEGSVSTLKIQRTERGDSAVYLCASSPGLAGGSDTQYFGPGTRLTVL.

The chain links TRBV28 to TRBJ1-2; 8 bases are a match to TRBD1. Losses at the gene ends were 3 bases for V and 7 bases for J; bases not matched to a gene: 10. Germline V gives CDR1 MDHEN, CDR2 SYDVKM. CDR3 length equals 15 residues. The DNA for the CDR3 is TGTGCCAGCAGTTTCCAAGGACAGGGTAATGCTGGCTACACCTTC. Translating gives CASSFQGQGNAGYTF.

This chain uses TRBV27 with TRBJ2-1; the match to TRBD2 covers 7 bases. J gave up 4 bases and V 5 bases, and 8 bases lay outside the gene matches. The CDR3 length is 15 residues. Germline assignment: CDR1 MNHEY and CDR2 SMNVEV (reference sequence). The CDR3: CASSRGGTIYNEQFF. The CDR3 nucleotides are TGTGCCAGCAGTAGGGGAGGGACCATATACAATGAGCAGTTCTTC.

The V gene is TRBV28, the J gene TRBJ2-1; no reliable D call. CDR3 size: 15 residues. The V gene lost 0 bases and the J gene lost 6 bases, with 12 bases spanning the gap. In germline, CDR1 is MDHEN, CDR2 SYDVKM. The CDR3 loop reads CASSLWVYLSNEQFF. CDR3 DNA: TGTGCCAGCAGTTTATGGGTATACCTTTCCAATGAGCAGTTCTTC.

The rearrangement links TRBV5-1 to TRBJ1-5; TRBD1 agrees at 7 bases. The CDR3 extends over 16 amino acids. CDR1 SGHRS and CDR2 YFSETQ come from the germline V gene. The junction had 12 bases not matched to a gene; V was cut back by 4 bases and J by 5 bases. CDR3 residues: CASSPDGRGGDQPQHF. The CDR3 DNA sequence: TGCGCCAGCAGCCCGGACGGCAGGGGGGGCGATCAGCCCCAGCATTTT.

This clone appeared once. V gene TRBV28 combines with J gene TRBJ1-2, with D possibly matching TRBD1 (6 bases). The CDR3 contains 15 residues. With 4 bases removed from V and 6 bases from J, the gap between germline ends came to 18 bases. CDR1 is MDHEN and CDR2 is SYDVKM in the germline V gene. The CDR3 sequence: CASSSLLTGFHGYTF. CDR3 sequence (DNA): TGTGCCAGCAGTTCCCTACTAACAGGGTTCCATGGCTACACCTTC.

The V gene is TRBV4-1, the J gene TRBJ2-7; 8 nucleotides match TRBD1. This CDR3 has 19 residues. The junction had 14 bases not matched to a gene; V was cut back by 1 base and J by 0 bases. In germline, CDR1 is MGHRA, CDR2 YSYEKL. CDR3 residues: CASSQGYRTGFSSSYEQYF. The CDR3 bases are TGCGCCAGCAGCCAAGGCTATAGGACAGGGTTTTCCAGCTCCTACGAGCAGTACTTC.

As concerns this clone: Other DNA sequences within the sample encode an identical CDR3. The V call is TRBV19, the J call TRBJ1-5, with 7 bases that match TRBD1. CDR1 is LNHDA, CDR2 SQIVND, per germline (reference sequence). V gave up 5 bases and J gave up 6 bases; unmatched junction bases: 4. CDR3 length: 13 residues. The CDR3 spells CASSSDRAQPQHF. For the CDR3, the DNA is TGTGCCAGTAGTTCCGACAGGGCTCAGCCCCAGCATTTT.

The V and J genes are TRBV9 and TRBJ2-4, with D tentatively TRBD2 (6 bases). V was clipped by 4 bases and J by 4 bases, with 18 bases between them. CDR1 is SGDLS and CDR2 is YYNGEE in the germline V gene. CDR3 size: 16 residues. CDR3 amino acids: CASSPTSSGGKNIQYF. The CDR3 DNA reads TGTGCCAGCAGCCCAACTTCGAGCGGAGGGAAAAACATTCAGTACTTC.

This chain joins TRBV7-2 and TRBJ1-4; D is unclear. With 1 base removed from V and 2 bases from J, the gap between germline ends came to 8 bases. The CDR3 has 15 residues. Germline lookup yields CDR1 SGHTA and CDR2 FQGNSA. In DNA, the CDR3 is TGTGCCAGCAGCTTAGTCGGGATTACTAATGAAAAACTGTTTTTT. It yields the protein CASSLVGITNEKLFF.